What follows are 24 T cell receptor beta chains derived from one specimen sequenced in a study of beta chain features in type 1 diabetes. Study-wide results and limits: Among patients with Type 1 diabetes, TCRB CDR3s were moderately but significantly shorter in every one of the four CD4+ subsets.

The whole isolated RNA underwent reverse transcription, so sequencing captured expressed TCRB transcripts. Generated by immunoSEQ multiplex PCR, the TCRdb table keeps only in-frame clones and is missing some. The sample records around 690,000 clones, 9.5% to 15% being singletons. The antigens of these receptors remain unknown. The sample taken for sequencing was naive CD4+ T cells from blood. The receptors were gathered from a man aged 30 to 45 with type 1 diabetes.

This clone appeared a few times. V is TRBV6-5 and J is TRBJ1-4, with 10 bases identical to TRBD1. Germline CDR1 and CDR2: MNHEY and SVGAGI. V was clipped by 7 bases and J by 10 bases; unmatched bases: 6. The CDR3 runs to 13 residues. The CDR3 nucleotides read TGTGCCAGCAAAACCCGGACAGGGGGAAAACTGTTTTTT. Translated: CASKTRTGGKLFF.

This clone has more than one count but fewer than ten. The CDR3 coding sequence is TGTGCCAGCAGTGCGGACTCGTTCAGGGGGAATTCACCCCTCCACTTT. Protein product: CASSADSFRGNSPLHF. The chain joins TRBV2 to TRBJ1-6, with 7 bases lining up with TRBD1. The CDR3 contains 16 residues. Germline V lookup: CDR1 SNHLY, CDR2 FYNNEI. Losses at the gene ends were 4 bases for V and 7 bases for J; bases not matched to a gene: 10.

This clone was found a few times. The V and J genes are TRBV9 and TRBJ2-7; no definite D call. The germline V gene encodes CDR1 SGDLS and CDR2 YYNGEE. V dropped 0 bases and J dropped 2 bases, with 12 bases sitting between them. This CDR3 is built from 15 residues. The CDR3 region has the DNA TGTGCCAGCAGCGTAGATCTGGGCTTCACCTACGAGCAGTACTTC. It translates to CASSVDLGFTYEQYF.

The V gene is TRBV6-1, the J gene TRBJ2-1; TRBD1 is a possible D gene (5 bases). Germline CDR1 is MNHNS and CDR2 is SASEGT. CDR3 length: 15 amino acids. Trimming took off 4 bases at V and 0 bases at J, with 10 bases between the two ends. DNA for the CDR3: TGTGCCAGCAGTGCGACAGTGAGCTCCTACAATGAGCAGTTCTTC. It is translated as CASSATVSSYNEQFF.

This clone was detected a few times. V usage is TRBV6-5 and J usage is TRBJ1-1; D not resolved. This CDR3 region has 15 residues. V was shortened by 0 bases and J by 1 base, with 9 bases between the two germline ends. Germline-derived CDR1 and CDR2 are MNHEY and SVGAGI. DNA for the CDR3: TGTGCCAGCAGTTACTCGAGTTTCCCGAACACTGAAGCTTTCTTT. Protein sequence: CASSYSSFPNTEAFF.

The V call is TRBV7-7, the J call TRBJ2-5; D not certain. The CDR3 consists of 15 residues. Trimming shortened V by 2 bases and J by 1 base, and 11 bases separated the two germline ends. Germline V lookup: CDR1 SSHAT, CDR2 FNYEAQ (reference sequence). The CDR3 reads CASSLIGGAQETQYF. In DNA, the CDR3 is TGTGCCAGCAGCTTAATCGGCGGAGCCCAAGAGACCCAGTACTTC.

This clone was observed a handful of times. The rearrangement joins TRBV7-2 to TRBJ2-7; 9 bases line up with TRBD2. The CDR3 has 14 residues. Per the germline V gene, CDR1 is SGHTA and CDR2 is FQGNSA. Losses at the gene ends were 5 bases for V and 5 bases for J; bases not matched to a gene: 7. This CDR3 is CASSPWTSEHEQYF. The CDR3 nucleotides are TGTGCCAGCAGCCCCTGGACTAGCGAGCACGAGCAGTACTTC.

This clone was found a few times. The CDR3 DNA is TGTGCCTGGAGGTGGGGGCCCACCTATAATTCACCCCTCCACTTT. It is translated as CAWRWGPTYNSPLHF. The rearrangement uses TRBV30 and TRBJ1-6; TRBD1 is a possible D gene (6 bases). Germline lookup yields CDR1 GTSNPN and CDR2 SVGIG (reference sequence). The V and J ends lost 3 bases and 2 bases respectively, with 11 bases between them. CDR3 length: 15 amino acids.

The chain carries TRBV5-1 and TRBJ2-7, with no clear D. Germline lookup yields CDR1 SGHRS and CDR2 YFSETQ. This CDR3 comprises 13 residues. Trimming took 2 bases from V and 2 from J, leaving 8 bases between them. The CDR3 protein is CASSFPETYEQYF. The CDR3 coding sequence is TGCGCCAGCAGCTTCCCAGAGACCTACGAGCAGTACTTC.

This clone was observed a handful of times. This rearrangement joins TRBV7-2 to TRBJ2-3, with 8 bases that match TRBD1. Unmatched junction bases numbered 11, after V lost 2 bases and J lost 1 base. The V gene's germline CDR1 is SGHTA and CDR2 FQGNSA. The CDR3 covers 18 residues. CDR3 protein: CASSLSGRRGLGTDTQYF. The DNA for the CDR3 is TGTGCCAGCAGCTTATCGGGTCGCAGGGGGCTCGGCACAGATACGCAGTATTTT.

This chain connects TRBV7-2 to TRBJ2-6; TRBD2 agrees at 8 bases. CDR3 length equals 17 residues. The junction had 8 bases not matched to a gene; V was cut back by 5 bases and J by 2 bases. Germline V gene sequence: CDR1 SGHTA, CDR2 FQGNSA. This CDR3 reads CASSPRPAGAGANVLTF. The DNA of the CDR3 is TGTGCCAGCAGCCCACGCCCAGCGGGGGCTGGGGCCAACGTCCTGACTTTC.

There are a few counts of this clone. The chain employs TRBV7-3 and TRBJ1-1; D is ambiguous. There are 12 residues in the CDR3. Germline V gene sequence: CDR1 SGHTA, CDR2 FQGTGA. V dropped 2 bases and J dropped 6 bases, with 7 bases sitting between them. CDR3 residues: CASSLGGAEAFF. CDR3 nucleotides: TGTGCCAGCAGCTTAGGTGGGGCTGAAGCTTTCTTT. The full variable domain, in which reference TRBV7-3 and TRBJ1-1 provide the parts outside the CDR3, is GAGVSQTPSNKVTEKGKYVELRCDPISGHTALYWYRQSLGQGPEFLIYFQGTGAADDSGLPNDRFFAVRPEGSVSTLKIQRTERGDSAVYLCASSLGGAEAFFGQGTRLTVV.

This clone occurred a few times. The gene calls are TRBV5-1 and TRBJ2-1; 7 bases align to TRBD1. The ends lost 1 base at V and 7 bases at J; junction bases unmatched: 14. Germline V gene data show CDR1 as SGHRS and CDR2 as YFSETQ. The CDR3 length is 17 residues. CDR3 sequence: CASSLNQQGSARNEQFF. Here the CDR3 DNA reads TGCGCCAGCAGCTTGAACCAACAGGGGTCCGCGAGAAATGAGCAGTTCTTC.

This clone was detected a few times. The CDR3 sequence is CASSPSTTYTDTQYF. Here the CDR3 DNA reads TGTGCCAGCTCACCAAGTACTACCTACACAGATACGCAGTATTTT. This chain joins TRBV18 and TRBJ2-3; D gene uncertain. Trimming removed 2 bases at V and 2 bases at J, with 11 bases between. This CDR3 is 15 amino acids long. CDR1 is KGHSH, CDR2 LQKENI, per germline.

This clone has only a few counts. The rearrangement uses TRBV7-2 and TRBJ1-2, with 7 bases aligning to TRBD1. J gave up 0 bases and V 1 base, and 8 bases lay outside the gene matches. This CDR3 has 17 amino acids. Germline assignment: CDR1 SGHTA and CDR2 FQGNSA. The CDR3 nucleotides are TGTGCCAGCAGCTTAGTAGCAGGGGGTTACTCTAACTATGGCTACACCTTC. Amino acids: CASSLVAGGYSNYGYTF.

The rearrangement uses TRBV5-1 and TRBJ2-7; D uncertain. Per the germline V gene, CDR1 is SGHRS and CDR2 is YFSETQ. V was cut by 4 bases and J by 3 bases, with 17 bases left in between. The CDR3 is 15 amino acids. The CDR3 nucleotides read TGCGCCAGCAGCCTACGACAACGGGCGATCTACGAGCAGTACTTC. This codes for CASSLRQRAIYEQYF.

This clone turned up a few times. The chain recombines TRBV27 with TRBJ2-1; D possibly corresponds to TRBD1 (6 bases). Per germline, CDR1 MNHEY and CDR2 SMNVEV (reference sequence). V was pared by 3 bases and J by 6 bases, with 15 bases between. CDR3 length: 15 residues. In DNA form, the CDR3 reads TGTGCCAGCAGTTTTTTAGGGGGAACAGGCAATGAGCAGTTCTTC. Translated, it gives CASSFLGGTGNEQFF.

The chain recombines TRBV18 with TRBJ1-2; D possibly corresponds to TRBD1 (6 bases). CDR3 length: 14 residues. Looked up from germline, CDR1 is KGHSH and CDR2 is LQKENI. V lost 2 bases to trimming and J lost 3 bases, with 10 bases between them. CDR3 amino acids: CASSPGNRDYGYTF. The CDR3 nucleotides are TGTGCCAGCTCACCAGGCAACAGGGACTATGGCTACACCTTC.

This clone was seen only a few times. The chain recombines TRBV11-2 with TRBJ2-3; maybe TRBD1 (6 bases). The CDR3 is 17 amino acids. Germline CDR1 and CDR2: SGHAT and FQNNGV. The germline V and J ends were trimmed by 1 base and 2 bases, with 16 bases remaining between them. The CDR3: CASSLGLSGAYTDTQYF. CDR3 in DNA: TGTGCCAGCAGCTTAGGTTTGTCAGGGGCGTACACAGATACGCAGTATTTT.

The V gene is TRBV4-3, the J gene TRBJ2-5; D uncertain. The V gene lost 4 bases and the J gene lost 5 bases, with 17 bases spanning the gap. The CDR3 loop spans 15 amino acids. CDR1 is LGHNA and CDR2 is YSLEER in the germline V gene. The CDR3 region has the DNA TGCGCCAGCAGCCCGATTGTGGCAAGAGGCGAGACCCAGTACTTC. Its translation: CASSPIVARGETQYF.

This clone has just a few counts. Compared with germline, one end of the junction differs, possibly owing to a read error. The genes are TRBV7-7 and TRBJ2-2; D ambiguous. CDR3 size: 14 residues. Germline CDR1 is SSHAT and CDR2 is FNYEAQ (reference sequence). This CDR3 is CASSTHPIDGELFF. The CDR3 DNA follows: TGTGCTAGCAGCACCCACCCAATAGACGGGGAGCTGTTTTTT. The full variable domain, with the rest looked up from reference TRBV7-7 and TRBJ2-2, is GAGVSQSPRYKVTKRGQDVTLRCDPISSHATLYWYQQALGQGPEFLTYFNYEAQPDKSGLPSDRFSAERPEGSISTLTIQRTEQRDSAMYRCASSTHPIDGELFFGEGSRLTVL.

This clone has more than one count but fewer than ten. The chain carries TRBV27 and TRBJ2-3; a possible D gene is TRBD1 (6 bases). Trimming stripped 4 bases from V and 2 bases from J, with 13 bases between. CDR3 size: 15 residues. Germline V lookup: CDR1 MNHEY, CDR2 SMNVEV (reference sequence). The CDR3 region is CASSYRARNTDTQYF. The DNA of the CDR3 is TGTGCCAGCAGTTACAGGGCTAGGAACACAGATACGCAGTATTTT.

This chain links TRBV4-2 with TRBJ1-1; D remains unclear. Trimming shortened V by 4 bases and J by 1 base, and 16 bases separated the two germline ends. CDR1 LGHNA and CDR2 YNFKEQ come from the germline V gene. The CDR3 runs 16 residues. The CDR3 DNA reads TGTGCCAGCAGCCGTTTCTGGGGATTGGGGAACACTGAAGCTTTCTTT. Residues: CASSRFWGLGNTEAFF.

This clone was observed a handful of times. CDR3 in amino acids: CSARGMETGELFF. The CDR3 DNA is TGCAGCGCCAGGGGGATGGAGACCGGGGAGCTGTTTTTT. The chain uses TRBV29-1 and TRBJ2-2; 7 bases agree with TRBD1. Germline lookup yields CDR1 SQVTM and CDR2 ANQGSEA. V lost 7 bases and J lost 5; bases outside the gene matches: 7. This CDR3 region has 13 residues.